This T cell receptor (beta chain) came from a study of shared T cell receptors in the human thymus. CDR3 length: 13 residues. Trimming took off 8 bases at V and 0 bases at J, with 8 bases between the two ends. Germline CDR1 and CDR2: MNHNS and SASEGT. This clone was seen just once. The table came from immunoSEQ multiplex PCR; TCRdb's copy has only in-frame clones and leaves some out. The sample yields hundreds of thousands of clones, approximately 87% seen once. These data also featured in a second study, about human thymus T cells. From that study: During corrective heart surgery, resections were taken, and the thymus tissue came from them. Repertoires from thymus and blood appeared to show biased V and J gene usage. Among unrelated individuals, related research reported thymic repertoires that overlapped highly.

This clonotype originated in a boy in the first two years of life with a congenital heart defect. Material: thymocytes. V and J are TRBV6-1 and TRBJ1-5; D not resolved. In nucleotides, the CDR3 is TGTGCCAGCCTACCTGTTAGCAATCAGCCCCAGCATTTT. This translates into CASLPVSNQPQHF.